This T cell receptor beta chain was retrieved from a study of shared clonotypes between healthy human individuals. The junction had 8 bases not matched to a gene; V was cut back by 2 bases and J by 6 bases. Germline lookup yields CDR1 ENHRY and CDR2 SYGVKD. The CDR3 contains 15 residues. As originally analysed: Filtering of immunoSEQ junctional sequences could not match full-length read filtering. Profiled with immunoSEQ multiplex PCR; TCRdb holds only in-frame clones, not every one. Clone size and V and J calls were adopted from that table, with D and trimming inferred from the DNA. The table shows some 550,000 clones, with approximately 97% occurring only once.

Sequencing input: naive CD4+ T cells sorted from blood. Subset here: CD45RA+ positively selected. The sequence was obtained from a young woman in good health. The chain couples TRBV10-3 to TRBJ1-2; 8 bases match TRBD1. This chain's CDR3 is CAISERQGASHGYTF. CDR3 sequence (DNA): TGTGCCATCAGTGAGCGCCAGGGGGCTAGTCATGGCTACACCTTC.